This T cell receptor beta chain was identified in a study of blood T cell repertoires in COVID-19. For the study at large: Samples taken during acute and convalescent COVID-19 were collected in the United States, Italy and Spain.

Original processing methods: Scientists estimated how many nucleated cells there were by amplifying reference gene primers. The method was immunoSEQ multiplex PCR; TCRdb's version includes in-frame clones alone and lacks a portion of them. V, J and clone size derive from that table, while D and trimming were established from the DNA sequence. The sample records over 85,000 clones, 88% being singletons. The CDR3 spans 19 residues. This rearrangement joins TRBV21-1 to TRBJ1-5. TRBV21-1 is marked as a pseudogene. Sequenced material: peripheral blood. This receptor was identified in a woman aged 70 to 79 with acute or convalescent COVID-19. For the CDR3, the DNA is TGTGCCAGCAGCATAGACGGGCCGGGGGATGTTTATAGCAATCAGCCCCAGCATTTT. Its protein is CASSIDGPGDVYSNQPQHF.